The clone carrying this TCR beta chain was picked up one time. The sample is drawn from a study of spatial heterogeneity in lung cancer. TCRdb reanalysed the 5' RACE reads using MiXCR and keeps one entry per CDR3 protein. The data show tens of thousands of distinct CDR3 sequences, less than 15% seen once. Time point given: sample taken at primary tumor resection. Sequencing of whole RNA from tumor, nontumor lung or frozen PBMC involved no sorting. Untreated early-stage non-small cell lung cancer patients, over 55 in total, were the donors. Germline lookup yields CDR1 SQVTM and CDR2 ANQGSEA. The trim removed 6 bases at V and 6 bases at J, leaving 11 bases unmatched. This CDR3 is built from 15 residues.

The specimen comprised PBMCs, sampled at surgery. The J gene is TRBJ2-1, the V gene TRBV29-1; 10 bases are a match to TRBD2. The source of this sequence is a male donor with early-stage non-small cell lung cancer. CDR3 in amino acids: CSVPVGAGGPNEQFF. Written as DNA, the CDR3 is TGCAGCGTGCCGGTGGGAGCGGGGGGGCCCAATGAGCAGTTCTTC.